This is a list of T cell receptor beta chains from one sample in a study of PD-L1 blockade in urothelial cancer. Some clones are missing from TCRdb's copy, which holds only in-frame ones; the method was immunoSEQ multiplex PCR. The sample carries tens of thousands of clones, about 90% recorded once. The sample consisted of PBMCs, taken around atezolizumab (anti-PD-L1) treatment. Source of these receptors: a man in his sixties or seventies with urothelial cancer. CDR3s include the opening cysteine and the closing phenylalanine or tryptophan. The order of the fields is J gene, D gene, V gene, CDR3 DNA, CDR3 protein. The D gene is left open where the match is weak.

J: TRBJ2-7
D: TRBD1
V: TRBV6-1
DNA: TGTGCCAGCAGTGGGGACAGGCCTTCCTACGAGCAGTACTTC
CDR3: CASSGDRPSYEQYF

J: TRBJ2-1
D: TRBD2
V: TRBV7-2
DNA: TGTGCCAGCAGCTTCCTTACGGGACTAGCCAATGAGCAGTTCTTC
CDR3: CASSFLTGLANEQFF

J: TRBJ2-1
D: TRBD2
V: TRBV5-1
DNA: TGCGCCAGCAGCCCAAACCTAGCGGGAGGGCCTGAATACGAGCAGTTCTTC
CDR3: CASSPNLAGGPEYEQFF

J: TRBJ2-2
D: NA
V: TRBV5-6
DNA: TGTGCCAGCAGCTTGTATCAGATGAGCGGCCCGAACACCGGGGAGCTGTTTTTT
CDR3: CASSLYQMSGPNTGELFF

J: TRBJ2-3
D: TRBD2
V: TRBV5-1
DNA: TGCGCCAGCAGCTTAACTAGCGGGAGCACAGATACGCAGTATTTT
CDR3: CASSLTSGSTDTQYF

J: TRBJ1-2
D: NA
V: TRBV6-5
DNA: TGTGCCAGCAGTTACAGGGGTAATAACTATGGCTACACCTTC
CDR3: CASSYRGNNYGYTF

J: TRBJ1-1
D: NA
V: TRBV5-1
DNA: TGCGCCAGCAGCTTGCTTGAGTCTAACACTGAAGCTTTCTTT
CDR3: CASSLLESNTEAFF

J: TRBJ1-2
D: NA
V: TRBV25-1
DNA: TGTGCCAGCAGTGAGGGGGGGGGAAAGTATGGCTACACCTTC
CDR3: CASSEGGGKYGYTF

J: TRBJ2-6
D: TRBD1
V: TRBV13
DNA: TGTGCCAGCAGCGGGGACAGGGGAAAAGACTCTGGGGCCAACGTCCTGACTTTC
CDR3: CASSGDRGKDSGANVLTF

J: TRBJ1-1
D: TRBD1
V: TRBV5-1
DNA: TGCGCCAGCAGCTTGGCCACAGGGGGCGTGAACACTGAAGCTTTCTTT
CDR3: CASSLATGGVNTEAFF

J: TRBJ2-5
D: TRBD2
V: TRBV28
DNA: TGTGCCAGCAGTATAGCGGGAGGGGTATATATTGGAGAGACCCAGTACTTC
CDR3: CASSIAGGVYIGETQYF

J: TRBJ2-7
D: TRBD1
V: TRBV15
DNA: TGTGCCACCAGCAGAGCGGGACAGGGCTACGAGCAGTACTTC
CDR3: CATSRAGQGYEQYF

J: TRBJ2-1
D: TRBD2
V: TRBV11-2
DNA: TGTGCCAGCAGCTTAGGGTCCCTAGCGGGAGAGCAGTTCTTC
CDR3: CASSLGSLAGEQFF

J: TRBJ2-1
D: NA
V: TRBV18
DNA: TGTGCCAGCTCACCACCGGTTGGCCATGAGCAGTTCTTC
CDR3: CASSPPVGHEQFF

J: TRBJ2-2
D: TRBD1
V: TRBV14
DNA: TGTGCCAGCAGCCCCATTAGTTTATGGGACAGTTACACCGGGGAGCTGTTTTTT
CDR3: CASSPISLWDSYTGELFF

J: TRBJ2-5
D: TRBD2
V: TRBV5-1
DNA: TGCGCCAGCACGCGGGAGACGGCCGGAGAGACCCAGTACTTC
CDR3: CASTRETAGETQYF